These 16 T cell receptor beta chains originate from one sample sequenced in a study of blood T cell repertoires in COVID-19. The assay was immunoSEQ multiplex PCR, and TCRdb's table has in-frame clones only and misses some. The profile shows some 250,000 clones, over 80% of them singletons. Sequencing was carried out using peripheral blood. The receptors come from a man in his forties or fifties with acute or convalescent COVID-19.

The rearrangement links TRBV19 to TRBJ1-2, with 9 bases identical to TRBD1. Germline loops: CDR1 LNHDA, CDR2 SQIVND (reference sequence). The CDR3 is 15 amino acids. V dropped 3 bases and J dropped 4; count of bases not matched to a gene: 6. Written as DNA, the CDR3 is TGTGCCAGTAGTATCGGGACAGGGAGGAGCTATGGCTACACCTTC. This sequence encodes CASSIGTGRSYGYTF.

J is TRBJ1-2 and V is TRBV6-1; 10 bases map to TRBD1. V trimming: 2 bases; J trimming: 4 bases; junction bases outside the gene matches: 1. CDR3 length: 14 amino acids. The V gene's germline CDR1 is MNHNS and CDR2 SASEGT. Here the CDR3 reads CASSERTGGYGYTF. The CDR3 DNA reads TGTGCCAGCAGTGAAAGGACAGGGGGCTATGGCTACACCTTC.

This rearrangement joins TRBV18 to TRBJ1-5; D is possibly TRBD1 (5 bases). Germline CDR1 and CDR2: KGHSH and LQKENI. The CDR3 has 12 amino acids. V was cut by 8 bases and J by 2 bases, with 7 bases left in between. The CDR3 region is CASRGGNQPQHF. Written as DNA, the CDR3 is TGTGCCAGCAGGGGTGGCAATCAGCCCCAGCATTTT.

The chain uses TRBV10-3 and TRBJ1-5; D not resolved. CDR3 size: 14 residues. Germline assignment: CDR1 ENHRY and CDR2 SYGVKD. Trimming removed 4 bases at V and 2 bases at J, with 9 bases between. CDR3 DNA: TGTGCCATCAGTGCTGGAGAACGCAATCAGCCCCAGCATTTT. Its translation: CAISAGERNQPQHF.

This chain uses TRBV27 with TRBJ1-2; D call uncertain. CDR1 MNHEY and CDR2 SMNVEV come from the germline V gene (reference sequence). The CDR3 is 13 residues long. The ends were cut back, 5 bases at V and 8 bases at J, with 15 bases in the middle. The CDR3 loop reads CASSLGIKAGYTF. In nucleotides, the CDR3 is TGTGCCAGCAGTCTGGGCATCAAGGCGGGCTACACCTTC.

A word on this clone: Its ends do not fully match the called genes, so a read error is possible. V and J are TRBV19 and TRBJ1-3; a weak D match, TRBD1 (5 bases). This CDR3 region has 13 residues. The V gene's germline CDR1 is LNHDA and CDR2 SQIVND (reference sequence). The CDR3: CASSSIDQGTEHF. CDR3 sequence (DNA): TGTGCCAGTAGTAGTATAGATCAGGGCACGGAGCATTTT. The variable domain in full, with the rest retrieved from reference TRBV19 and TRBJ1-3, is DGGITQSPKYLFRKEGQNVTLSCEQNLNHDAMYWYRQDPGQGLRLIYYSQIVNDFQKGDIAEGYSVSREKKESFPLTVTSAQKNPTAFYLCASSSIDQGTEHFGEGSWLTVV.

The chain couples TRBV21-1 to TRBJ2-1; the D segment call TRBD2 is taken from the table without a DNA check. TRBV21-1 counts as a pseudogene. This CDR3 is built from 17 residues. CDR3 in DNA: TGTGCCAGCAGCAGCGCCCCCGGGACTGACTTTAGGAATGAGCAGTTCTTC. Amino acids: CASSSAPGTDFRNEQFF.

The chain joins TRBV19 to TRBJ2-5; a weak D match, TRBD2 (5 bases). The CDR3 contains 12 residues. Trimming took off 5 bases at V and 5 bases at J, with 9 bases between the two ends. Germline V lookup: CDR1 LNHDA, CDR2 SQIVND (reference sequence). The CDR3 reads CASSPGWETQYF. In DNA form, the CDR3 reads TGTGCCAGTAGTCCGGGGTGGGAGACCCAGTACTTC.

The chain is built from TRBV5-4 and TRBJ1-1, with D possibly matching TRBD1 (6 bases). V dropped 4 bases and J dropped 3 bases, with 13 bases sitting between them. Germline CDR1 reads SGHNT; CDR2 reads YYREEE (reference sequence). The CDR3 length is 14 residues. CDR3 coding DNA: TGTGCCAGCAGCCGCGGGGGCTGGGACACTGAAGCTTTCTTT. Encoded protein: CASSRGGWDTEAFF. Filled out from reference TRBV5-4 and TRBJ1-1, the complete variable domain reads ETGVTQSPTHLIKTRGQQVTLRCSSQSGHNTVSWYQQALGQGPQFIFQYYREEENGRGNFPPRFSGLQFPNYSSELNVNALELDDSALYLCASSRGGWDTEAFFGQGTRLTVV.

The genes are TRBV28 and TRBJ2-1; the match to TRBD2 covers 11 bases. The V segment lost 1 base and the J segment 7 bases; nucleotides outside the gene matches: 3. CDR1 and CDR2 (germline): MDHEN, SYDVKM. This CDR3 has 15 residues. The CDR3 DNA reads as TGTGCCAGCAGTTTATTAGCGGGAGGGTGGAATGAGCAGTTCTTC. It translates to CASSLLAGGWNEQFF.

This clone was observed a single time. The genes are TRBV6-6 and TRBJ1-1; possibly TRBD1 for D (6 bases). The CDR3 is 12 residues long. Germline loops: CDR1 MNHNY, CDR2 SVGAGI (reference sequence). The V gene lost 5 bases and the J gene lost 11 bases, with 15 bases spanning the gap. The CDR3 DNA sequence: TGTGCCAGCAGTGTCGACAGGCTTCACGCTTTCTTT. Amino acids: CASSVDRLHAFF.

V and J are TRBV15 and TRBJ2-7; possible D gene TRBD1, 6 bases. Germline assignment: CDR1 LNHNV and CDR2 YYDKDF (reference sequence). V lost 1 base, J lost 3 bases, and 7 bases lay in between. CDR3 length equals 13 residues. CDR3 coding DNA: TGTGCCACCAGCAGAGTGGACAGCTACGAGCAGTACTTC. It is translated as CATSRVDSYEQYF.

The chain uses TRBV29-1 and TRBJ1-1; TRBD1 matches 8 bases. The V segment lost 5 bases and the J segment 4 bases; nucleotides outside the gene matches: 6. Looked up from germline, CDR1 is SQVTM and CDR2 is ANQGSEA. There are 13 residues in the CDR3. This CDR3 is CSVPGTGGTEAFF. CDR3 nucleotides: TGCAGCGTTCCAGGGACAGGTGGCACTGAAGCTTTCTTT.

The chain joins TRBV2 to TRBJ1-4; TRBD1 is a possible D gene (5 bases). The germline gives CDR1 SNHLY, CDR2 FYNNEI. The CDR3 loop spans 13 amino acids. Trimming cost V 7 bases and J 4 bases, with 10 bases left between them. The CDR3 loop is CASNGQINEKLFF. As DNA, the CDR3 is TGTGCCAGCAACGGACAAATTAATGAAAAACTGTTTTTT.

This clone has just a few counts. The genes are TRBV7-8 and TRBJ2-7, with TRBD1 matching 8 bases. Germline V gene data show CDR1 as SGHVS and CDR2 as FQNEAQ. The CDR3 sequence is 14 residues long. V lost 4 bases to trimming and J lost 0 bases; unmatched junction nucleotides: 2. The CDR3 DNA reads TGTGCCAGCAGCTGGGACAGGACCTCCTACGAGCAGTACTTC. Protein sequence: CASSWDRTSYEQYF. The full variable domain, in which reference TRBV7-8 and TRBJ2-7 provide the parts outside the CDR3, is GAGVSQSPRYKVAKRGQDVALRCDPISGHVSLFWYQQALGQGPEFLTYFQNEAQLDKSGLPSDRFFAERPEGSVSTLKIQRTQQEDSAVYLCASSWDRTSYEQYFGPGTRLTVT.

The chain carries TRBV19 and TRBJ2-7; 10 nucleotides agree with TRBD2. Germline V gene sequence: CDR1 LNHDA, CDR2 SQIVND (reference sequence). The CDR3 consists of 16 residues. The V gene end was trimmed by 3 bases and the J gene end by 2 bases; junction bases not matched to a gene: 7. CDR3 amino acids: CASSINRLAGTYEQYF. In DNA, the CDR3 is TGTGCCAGTAGTATTAATAGACTAGCGGGTACCTACGAGCAGTACTTC.